The T cell receptor (beta chain) under discussion was sequenced for a study of shared clonotypes between healthy human individuals. In germline, CDR1 is MGHRA, CDR2 YSYEKL. The CDR3 loop spans 16 amino acids. The V and J ends lost 4 bases and 3 bases respectively, with 19 bases between them. TCRdb's table, derived via immunoSEQ multiplex PCR, lists solely in-frame clones and lacks some. The data hold some 2.4 million clones, with 93% observed a single time. The clonotype originates from a man between 18 and 35 years old in good health. Some clones in this sample may be carry-over from other donors' samples. The sample comprised naive CD4+ T cells from PBMCs. Stated subset: CD45RA+ positively selected. J is TRBJ2-7 and V is TRBV4-1; tentatively, D is TRBD2 (6 bases). The CDR3 here is CASSPRQLADFYEQYF. The CDR3 DNA is TGCGCCAGCAGCCCCCGCCAACTAGCCGACTTCTACGAGCAGTACTTC.